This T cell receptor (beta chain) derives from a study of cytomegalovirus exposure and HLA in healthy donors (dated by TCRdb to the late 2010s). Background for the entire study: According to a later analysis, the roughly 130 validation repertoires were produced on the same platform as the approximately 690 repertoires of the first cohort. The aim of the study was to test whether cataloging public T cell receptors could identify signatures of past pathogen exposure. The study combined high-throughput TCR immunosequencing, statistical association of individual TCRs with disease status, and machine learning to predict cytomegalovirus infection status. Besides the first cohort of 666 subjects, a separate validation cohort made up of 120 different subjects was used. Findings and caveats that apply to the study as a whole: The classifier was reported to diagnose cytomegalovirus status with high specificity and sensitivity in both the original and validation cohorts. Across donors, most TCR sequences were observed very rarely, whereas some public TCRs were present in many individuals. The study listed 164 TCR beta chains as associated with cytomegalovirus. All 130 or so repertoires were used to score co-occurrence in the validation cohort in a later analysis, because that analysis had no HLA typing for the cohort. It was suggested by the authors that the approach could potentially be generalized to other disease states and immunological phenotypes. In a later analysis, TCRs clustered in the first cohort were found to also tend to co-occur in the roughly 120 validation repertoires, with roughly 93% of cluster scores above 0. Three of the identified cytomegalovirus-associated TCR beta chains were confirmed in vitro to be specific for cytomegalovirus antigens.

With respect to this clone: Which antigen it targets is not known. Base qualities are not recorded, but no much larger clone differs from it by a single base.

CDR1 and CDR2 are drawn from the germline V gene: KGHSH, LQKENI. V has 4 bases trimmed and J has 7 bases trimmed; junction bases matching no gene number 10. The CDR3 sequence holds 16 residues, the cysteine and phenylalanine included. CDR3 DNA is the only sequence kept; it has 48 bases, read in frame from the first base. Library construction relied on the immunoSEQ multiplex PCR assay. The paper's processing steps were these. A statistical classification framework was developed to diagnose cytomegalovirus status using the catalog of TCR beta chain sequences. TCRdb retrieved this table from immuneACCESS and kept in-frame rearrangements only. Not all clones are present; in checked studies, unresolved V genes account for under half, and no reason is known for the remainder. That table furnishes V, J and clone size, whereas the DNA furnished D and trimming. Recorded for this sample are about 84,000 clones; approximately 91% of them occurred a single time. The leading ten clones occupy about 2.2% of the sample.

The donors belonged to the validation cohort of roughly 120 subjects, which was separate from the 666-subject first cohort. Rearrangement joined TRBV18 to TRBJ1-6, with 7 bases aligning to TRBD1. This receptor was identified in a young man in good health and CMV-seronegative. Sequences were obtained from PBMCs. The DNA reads TGTGCCAGCTCACAGTCGACAGGGAGAGAGAATTCACCCCTCCACTTT. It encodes CASSQSTGRENSPLHF.